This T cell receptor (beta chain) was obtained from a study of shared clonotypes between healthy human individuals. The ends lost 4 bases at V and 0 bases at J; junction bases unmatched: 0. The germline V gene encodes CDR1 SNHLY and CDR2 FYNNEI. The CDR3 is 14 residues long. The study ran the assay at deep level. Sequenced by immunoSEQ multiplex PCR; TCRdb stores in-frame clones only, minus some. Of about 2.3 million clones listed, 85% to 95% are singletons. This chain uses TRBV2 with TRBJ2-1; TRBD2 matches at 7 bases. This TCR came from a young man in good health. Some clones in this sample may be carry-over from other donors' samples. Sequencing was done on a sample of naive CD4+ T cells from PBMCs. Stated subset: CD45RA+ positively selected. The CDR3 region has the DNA TGTGCCAGCAGTGTAGCGGGCTCCTACAATGAGCAGTTCTTC. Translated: CASSVAGSYNEQFF.